Presented here are 26 T cell receptor beta chains from one specimen sequenced in a study of TIL therapy for anti-PD-1-resistant metastatic lung cancer. This sample's time point: pre-treatment sample, taken before nivolumab and TIL therapy. Most excised metastases sampled were pleural nodules or supraclavicular lymph nodes. The immunoSEQ assay was v3. Profiling relied on immunoSEQ multiplex PCR, and the TCRdb table lists in-frame clones only, not all of them. The table has some 90,000 clones, less than 70% seen once; the top ten hold roughly 9.8%. Sequencing was performed on tumor tissue, taken at baseline. These receptors all come from a person aged 25 to 80 with non-small cell lung cancer.

This chain uses TRBV6-5 with TRBJ2-3; the D is unclear. Germline assignment: CDR1 MNHEY and CDR2 SVGAGI. The CDR3 is made up of 16 amino acids. V lost 6 bases and J lost 4, with 20 bases in between. The CDR3 coding sequence is TGTGCCAGCAGCTACCTGCGTAGGGCAAATCCAGATACGCAGTATTTT. Encoded protein: CASSYLRRANPDTQYF.

The rearrangement joins TRBV14 to TRBJ2-7; D is possibly TRBD1 (6 bases). The ends were cut back, 0 bases at V and 3 bases at J, with 12 bases in the middle. The CDR3 runs 15 residues. The V gene's germline CDR1 is SGHDN and CDR2 FVKESK. The chain's CDR3 is CASSQDRGTYYEQYF. For the CDR3, the DNA is TGTGCCAGCAGCCAAGACAGGGGTACTTACTACGAGCAGTACTTC.

The rearrangement uses TRBV29-1 and TRBJ2-3; 9 nucleotides line up with TRBD2. J was trimmed by 2 bases and V by 3 bases; bases with no gene match: 6. This CDR3 has 15 amino acids. The V gene's germline CDR1 is SQVTM and CDR2 ANQGSEA. The CDR3 DNA reads TGCAGCGTTGAGGTTAGCGGGAGACCCACAGATACGCAGTATTTT. Translation gives CSVEVSGRPTDTQYF.

This clone was observed a handful of times. V is TRBV19 and J is TRBJ1-5; 7 positions agree with TRBD1. In germline, CDR1 is LNHDA, CDR2 SQIVND (reference sequence). The CDR3 is 13 amino acids. Trimming at V came to 4 bases and at J to 6 bases, leaving 3 bases not matched to a gene. Written as DNA, the CDR3 is TGTGCCAGTAGTACTAACAGGGGTCAGCCCCAGCATTTT. It is translated as CASSTNRGQPQHF.

Ten or more counts support this clone. The chain has TRBV4-2 and TRBJ2-2; the D gene is possibly TRBD2 (6 bases). The CDR3 consists of 16 residues. Trimming left V 1 base short and J 5 bases short, with 14 bases between. Per the germline V gene, CDR1 is LGHNA and CDR2 is YNFKEQ. The CDR3 region has the DNA TGTGCCAGCAGCCAAGGAGGGGACTCCGGGACCGGGGAGCTGTTTTTT. Translated, it gives CASSQGGDSGTGELFF.

V usage is TRBV11-2 and J usage is TRBJ2-1, with TRBD1 matching 7 bases. Germline V gene sequence: CDR1 SGHAT, CDR2 FQNNGV. The CDR3 loop spans 14 amino acids. J gave up 7 bases and V 3 bases, and 6 bases lay outside the gene matches. The CDR3, as DNA: TGTGCCAGCAGCTTGACAGGGTTAGGGAATGAGCAGTTCTTC. Its translation: CASSLTGLGNEQFF.

This rearrangement joins TRBV5-5 to TRBJ1-1, with D possibly being TRBD1 (6 bases). The CDR3 length is 13 residues. The germline V gene has CDR1 SGHKS and CDR2 YYEKEE (reference sequence). V shed 4 bases and J shed 9 bases, with 16 bases lying between them. The CDR3 bases are TGTGCCAGCAGCCAAGTTACAGGGACCCAAGCTTTCTTT. This codes for CASSQVTGTQAFF.

This clone was observed a few times. The chain couples TRBV4-3 to TRBJ1-5; possibly TRBD1 for D (6 bases). V was cut by 4 bases and J by 0 bases, with 7 bases left in between. Looked up from germline, CDR1 is LGHNA and CDR2 is YSLEER. The CDR3 has 14 amino acids. The DNA of the CDR3 is TGCGCCAGCAGCCGGGACACTAGCAATCAGCCCCAGCATTTT. Amino acids: CASSRDTSNQPQHF.

This clone was observed a few times. This chain connects TRBV24-1 to TRBJ2-3, with no clear D. Germline-derived CDR1 and CDR2 are KGHDR and SFDVKD. Trimming cost V 1 base and J 6 bases, with 7 bases left between them. The CDR3 runs to 13 residues. DNA for the CDR3: TGTGCCACCAGTGATTTCAGAAGGGATACGCAGTATTTT. This translates into CATSDFRRDTQYF.

The chain employs TRBV2 and TRBJ2-7; perhaps TRBD2 as D (5 bases). With 6 bases removed from V and 2 bases from J, the gap between germline ends came to 11 bases. The CDR3 has 13 residues. From germline, CDR1 is SNHLY and CDR2 FYNNEI. DNA of the CDR3: TGTGCCAGCAGAACCGGGATCACCTACGAGCAGTACTTC. Its translation: CASRTGITYEQYF.

This chain connects TRBV7-3 to TRBJ2-1; TRBD2 matches 11 bases. Looked up from germline, CDR1 is SGHTA and CDR2 is FQGTGA. CDR3 size: 16 residues. J was trimmed by 8 bases and V by 0 bases; bases with no gene match: 6. This CDR3 reads CASSLTYTSGRDEQFF. CDR3 DNA sequence: TGTGCCAGCAGCTTAACGTACACTAGCGGGAGAGATGAGCAGTTCTTC.

This clone was counted between two and nine times. The rearrangement joins TRBV28 to TRBJ2-7; the D gene could be TRBD1 or TRBD2 (5 bases each). Germline CDR1 and CDR2: MDHEN and SYDVKM. V was clipped by 6 bases and J by 2 bases, with 17 bases between them. The CDR3 runs to 15 residues. Here the CDR3 reads CASRESGQPTYEQYF. In nucleotides, the CDR3 is TGTGCCAGCAGGGAAAGCGGACAACCAACCTACGAGCAGTACTTC.

The chain couples TRBV28 to TRBJ1-6, with D hard to call. Trimming removed 5 bases from V and 14 bases from J, with 10 bases in between. The CDR3 contains 11 residues. Germline loops: CDR1 MDHEN, CDR2 SYDVKM. Here the CDR3 reads CASSRLTTLHF. The CDR3 DNA reads as TGTGCCAGCAGTCGCCTGACCACCCTCCACTTT.

This clone was picked up one time. This sequence joins TRBV7-9 and TRBJ2-3; D remains ambiguous. Trimming removed 0 bases from V and 2 bases from J, with 6 bases in between. In germline, CDR1 is SEHNR, CDR2 FQNEAQ (reference sequence). This CDR3 has 14 amino acids. The CDR3 DNA reads as TGTGCCAGCAGCTTAGCGGGAACCACAGATACGCAGTATTTT. This codes for CASSLAGTTDTQYF.

This chain uses TRBV3-1 (or the pseudogene TRBV3-2) with TRBJ1-2; D is undetermined. Trimming removed 1 base from V and 8 bases from J, with 17 bases in between. The germline V gene encodes CDR1 LGHDT and CDR2 YNNKEL (reference sequence). The CDR3 has 15 residues. The chain's CDR3 is CASSQVPRTLGGYTF. The DNA of the CDR3 is TGTGCCAGCAGCCAAGTCCCACGAACTCTGGGAGGCTACACCTTC.

V and J are TRBV28 and TRBJ1-2; TRBD1 might be the D (5 bases). Germline CDR1 reads MDHEN; CDR2 reads SYDVKM. The CDR3 extends over 14 amino acids. With 6 bases removed from V and 4 bases from J, the gap between germline ends came to 15 bases. The chain's CDR3 is CASSRDPKVYGYTF. CDR3 bases: TGTGCCAGCAGCCGGGACCCCAAGGTCTATGGCTACACCTTC.

This clone was detected a few times. The chain carries TRBV28 and TRBJ2-7, with 8 bases lining up with TRBD2. The CDR3 is made up of 15 amino acids. The germline CDR1 and CDR2 sequences are MDHEN and SYDVKM. Unmatched junction bases numbered 9, after V lost 8 bases and J lost 0 bases. DNA of the CDR3: TGTGCCAGCCGATTAGCGGGACTTGTCTCCTACGAGCAGTACTTC. Its protein product is CASRLAGLVSYEQYF.

The CDR3 nucleotides read TGTGCCAGCAGCTTGGCAGGTTTATTGGGAGATACGCAGTATTTT. Protein product: CASSLAGLLGDTQYF. This chain links TRBV11-3 with TRBJ2-3; D unresolved. CDR3 size: 15 residues. The V end was cut by 3 bases, the J end by 5 bases, with 15 bases between. Per the germline V gene, CDR1 is SGHNT and CDR2 is YENEEA.

This chain connects TRBV28 to TRBJ2-1; the match to TRBD2 covers 8 bases. After removal of 7 bases from V and 6 bases from J, the junction contained 8 bases not matched to a gene. Germline V gene sequence: CDR1 MDHEN, CDR2 SYDVKM. This CDR3 has 14 amino acids. CDR3 coding DNA: TGTGCCAGCACCCTCACGGCGGGGGGCAATGAGCAGTTCTTC. It specifies CASTLTAGGNEQFF. Combining the CDR3 with reference TRBV28 and TRBJ2-1 gives the whole variable domain DVKVTQSSRYLVKRTGEKVFLECVQDMDHENMFWYRQDPGLGLRLIYFSYDVKMKEKGDIPEGYSVSREKKERFSLILESASTNQTSMYLCASTLTAGGNEQFFGPGTRLTVL.

This clone was seen just once. This rearrangement joins TRBV6-5 to TRBJ2-3; D is uncertain. The V end was cut by 6 bases, the J end by 3 bases, with 10 bases between. This CDR3 has 13 amino acids. Germline V CDR1 and CDR2: MNHEY, SVGAGI. CDR3 in DNA: TGTGCCAGCAGACCCCCCCTGACAGATACGCAGTATTTT. Translating it yields CASRPPLTDTQYF.

This clone was seen more than once but under ten times. An end of the junction does not agree with germline; a read error may underlie this. The chain uses TRBV5-1 and TRBJ1-1; no clear D gene. Germline values: CDR1 SGHRS, CDR2 YFSETQ. This CDR3 has 14 residues. The CDR3 region has the DNA TGCGCCAGCAGCTTCATGGGAATGAAGACTGAAGCTTTCTTT. Translating it yields CASSFMGMKTEAFF.

CDR3 bases: TGTGCCAGCAGCTTTTTAGGGGGCGAGGCCAAAAACATTCAGTACTTC. This encodes CASSFLGGEAKNIQYF. The chain is built from TRBV5-6 and TRBJ2-4; TRBD1 agrees at 7 bases. CDR1 and CDR2 (germline): SGHDT, YYEEEE. The CDR3 consists of 16 residues. The V segment lost 2 bases and the J segment 1 base; nucleotides outside the gene matches: 6.

The chain is built from TRBV27 and TRBJ1-2; D is possibly TRBD1 (5 bases). The CDR3 has 14 residues. V shed 6 bases and J shed 0 bases, with 11 bases lying between them. Germline CDR1 MNHEY, CDR2 SMNVEV (reference sequence). CDR3 loop: CASRRQNTNYGYTF. The CDR3 nucleotides are TGTGCCAGCAGGAGACAGAACACTAACTATGGCTACACCTTC.

V usage is TRBV7-9 and J usage is TRBJ2-7, with D possibly being TRBD1 or TRBD2 (6 bases each). This CDR3 region has 14 residues. Trimming removed 2 bases from V and 2 bases from J, with 10 bases in between. CDR1 is SEHNR and CDR2 is FQNEAQ in the germline V gene (reference sequence). The DNA of the CDR3 is TGTGCCAGCAGCTTAACCGGGGGCGCCTACGAGCAGTACTTC. This translates into CASSLTGGAYEQYF.

This clone was recorded a few times. CDR3 DNA: TGCGCCAGCAGCCAAGAGGAATCAGGGGTGTGGAACACCGGGGAGCTGTTTTTT. The encoded protein is CASSQEESGVWNTGELFF. J is TRBJ2-2 and V is TRBV4-3; TRBD1 is a possible D gene (6 bases). CDR1 and CDR2 from the germline V gene are LGHNA and YSLEER. The CDR3 extends over 18 amino acids. The ends were cut back, 0 bases at V and 1 base at J, with 15 bases in the middle.

As DNA, the CDR3 is TGTGCCAGCTCACCAGGCGTTCAGGCCCCCGGCAGCAGCTCCTACAATGAGCAGTTCTTC. Translated, it gives CASSPGVQAPGSSSYNEQFF. The chain is built from TRBV18 and TRBJ2-1; D gene unclear. The V gene lost 2 bases and the J gene lost 0 bases, with 23 bases spanning the gap. Germline CDR1 is KGHSH and CDR2 is LQKENI. This CDR3 has 20 amino acids.